Following are 18 T cell receptor beta chains from one sample sequenced in a study of blood T cells in healthy people across ages. With a J-beta primer mix and a sample-barcoded 5' primer, a second PCR ran about 7 to 12 cycles. TCRdb passed the 5' RACE reads through MiXCR, listing each CDR3 protein once. The table includes approximately 1.5 million distinct CDR3 sequences, approximately 43% detected once. The sequencing sample was made of blood. Source of these receptors: a woman aged 18 to 35 in good health.

This chain connects TRBV3-1 to TRBJ2-3; D not resolved. The CDR3 is made up of 14 amino acids. CDR1 LGHDT and CDR2 YNNKEL come from the germline V gene (reference sequence). V lost 0 bases and J 6 bases, leaving 10 bases between the germline ends. Here the CDR3 DNA reads TGTGCCAGCAGCCAAGATCAGTGGGCGGATACGCAGTATTTT. Translating it yields CASSQDQWADTQYF.

Ten or more counts support this clonotype. Here the CDR3 DNA reads TGTGCCAGCAGAAGACAGGGAGGCGAGTTATCGAGTGGCTACACCTTC. This encodes CASRRQGGELSSGYTF. The V and J genes are TRBV6-2 or TRBV6-3 and TRBJ1-2; 7 positions match TRBD1. The CDR3 has 16 residues. Germline V gene sequence: CDR1 MNHEY, CDR2 SVGEGT. V trimming: 6 bases; J trimming: 7 bases; junction bases outside the gene matches: 17.

J is TRBJ2-1 and V is TRBV20-1; D gene ambiguous. The CDR3 extends over 13 amino acids. Germline V gene sequence: CDR1 DFQATT, CDR2 SNEGSKA (reference sequence). V lost 5 bases to trimming and J lost 1 base, with 9 bases between them. CDR3 amino acids: CSAPPKSYNEQFF. CDR3 sequence (DNA): TGCAGTGCTCCTCCTAAGTCCTACAATGAGCAGTTCTTC.

This rearrangement joins TRBV5-5 to TRBJ1-5; no definite D call. Germline lookup yields CDR1 SGHKS and CDR2 YYEKEE (reference sequence). V lost 4 bases and J lost 11, with 16 bases in between. The CDR3 contains 13 residues. CDR3 loop: CASSTHDGRSQHF. The CDR3, as DNA: TGTGCCAGCAGCACCCATGACGGCCGGTCCCAGCATTTT.

This clonotype has more than one count but fewer than ten. The J gene is TRBJ2-1, the V gene TRBV9; 10 nucleotides align to TRBD2. Germline loops: CDR1 SGDLS, CDR2 YYNGEE. The length of the CDR3 is 15 residues. With 5 bases clipped from V and 4 bases from J, the junction kept 6 bases outside the gene matches. Here the CDR3 DNA reads TGTGCCAGCAGTGAAACTAGCGGGAAATACAATGAGCAGTTCTTC. It is translated as CASSETSGKYNEQFF.

The rearrangement links TRBV27 to TRBJ2-7, with 9 positions matching TRBD2. Germline CDR1 and CDR2: MNHEY and SMNVEV (reference sequence). The CDR3 spans 15 residues. The V segment lost 6 bases and the J segment 3 bases; nucleotides outside the gene matches: 9. CDR3 residues: CASSLRGSGSYEQYF. The CDR3 coding sequence is TGTGCCAGCAGCCTGAGGGGTAGCGGGAGCTACGAGCAGTACTTC.

V gene TRBV20-1 combines with J gene TRBJ1-1; 7 bases are shared with TRBD1. Germline V gene data show CDR1 as DFQATT and CDR2 as SNEGSKA (reference sequence). This CDR3 comprises 13 residues. V trimming: 6 bases; J trimming: 8 bases; junction bases outside the gene matches: 12. The CDR3 nucleotides are TGCAGTGCCCAACGGACAGGTACAGGAGAAGCTTTCTTT. Translating it yields CSAQRTGTGEAFF.

In its sample, this clonotype was seen a few times. V is TRBV27 and J is TRBJ2-7; TRBD1 might be the D (5 bases). Germline V lookup: CDR1 MNHEY, CDR2 SMNVEV (reference sequence). Trimming pared 3 bases from V and 6 bases from J, leaving 15 bases between. This CDR3 region has 14 residues. The CDR3 coding sequence is TGTGCCAGCAGTTTCCTTGGGGCTGCCGGCGAGCAGTACTTC. This translates into CASSFLGAAGEQYF.

The chain has TRBV4-1 and TRBJ1-3; D call uncertain. V was pared by 3 bases and J by 0 bases, with 12 bases between. The germline V gene encodes CDR1 MGHRA and CDR2 YSYEKL. The CDR3 length is 16 residues. As DNA, the CDR3 is TGCGCCAGCAGCCAGGGTACAGTGATCTCTGGAAACACCATATATTTT. Translating gives CASSQGTVISGNTIYF.

This clonotype came up once. The chain uses TRBV2 and TRBJ2-5; the D gene is possibly TRBD1 (5 bases). The V gene's germline CDR1 is SNHLY and CDR2 FYNNEI. The CDR3 has 12 amino acids. The germline V and J ends were trimmed by 8 bases and 11 bases, with 18 bases remaining between them. The CDR3 loop reads CASGFLQVEQYF. CDR3 in DNA: TGTGCCAGCGGCTTCCTACAGGTTGAGCAGTACTTC.

This chain joins TRBV4-3 and TRBJ1-2; no reliable D call. Looked up from germline, CDR1 is LGHNA and CDR2 is YSLEER. This CDR3 contains 16 residues. The germline V and J ends were trimmed by 6 bases and 3 bases, with 20 bases remaining between them. The CDR3 reads CASSHQLGQADYGYTF. CDR3 bases: TGCGCCAGCAGTCATCAGTTAGGGCAGGCGGACTATGGCTACACCTTC.

V and J are TRBV5-6 and TRBJ2-7; no firm D call. The V end lost 5 bases, the J end lost 0 bases, and 15 bases lay between the germline ends. The CDR3 runs to 15 residues. Germline CDR1 reads SGHDT; CDR2 reads YYEEEE. Here the CDR3 reads CASRGRVPSSYEQYF. The CDR3, as DNA: TGTGCCAGCAGGGGCCGGGTACCCAGCTCCTACGAGCAGTACTTC.

This clonotype was seen more than once but under ten times. The J gene is TRBJ2-5, the V gene TRBV6-1, with D possibly being TRBD1 or TRBD2 (5 bases each). The V end was cut by 5 bases, the J end by 3 bases, with 19 bases between. CDR1 is MNHNS, CDR2 SASEGT, per germline. This CDR3 contains 16 residues. CDR3 in amino acids: CASSHLPGRLEETQYF. Written as DNA, the CDR3 is TGTGCCAGCAGTCACCTCCCGGGACGGCTAGAAGAGACCCAGTACTTC.

This clonotype was seen ten or more times. V is TRBV12-3 or TRBV12-4 and J is TRBJ1-2, with D uncertain. This CDR3 spans 12 amino acids. The V gene lost 3 bases and the J gene lost 4 bases, with 6 bases spanning the gap. The CDR3 sequence is CASSFGVYGYTF. CDR3 nucleotide sequence: TGTGCCAGCAGTTTCGGGGTCTATGGCTACACCTTC.

The rearrangement links TRBV4-1 to TRBJ2-5; TRBD1 is a possible D gene (6 bases). V lost 0 bases and J 2 bases, leaving 19 bases between the germline ends. Germline loops: CDR1 MGHRA, CDR2 YSYEKL. There are 18 residues in the CDR3. The CDR3 DNA follows: TGCGCCAGCAGCCAAGATTCGTGGTACAGACAGGCACAAGAGACCCAGTACTTC. Translating gives CASSQDSWYRQAQETQYF.

The V gene is TRBV9, the J gene TRBJ2-1, with no clear D. The germline V gene has CDR1 SGDLS and CDR2 YYNGEE. Trimming took 0 bases from V and 6 from J, leaving 7 bases between them. The CDR3 spans 13 residues. The CDR3 region has the DNA TGTGCCAGCAGCGTAGCCTTCTTCAATGAGCAGTTCTTC. Translating it yields CASSVAFFNEQFF.

This clonotype was found a few times. The chain couples TRBV6-1 to TRBJ2-3; 11 bases line up with TRBD2. CDR1 and CDR2 from the germline V gene are MNHNS and SASEGT. V shed 5 bases and J 5 bases; nucleotides not matched to a gene: 12. The CDR3 is made up of 17 amino acids. The CDR3 DNA sequence: TGTGCCAGCAGTAGACTAGCGGGAAACTCTCCCATAGATACGCAGTATTTT. Its translation: CASSRLAGNSPIDTQYF.

In its sample, this clonotype was seen a few times. The rearrangement uses TRBV11-2 and TRBJ2-7, with 8 nucleotides matching TRBD1. V lost 6 bases and J lost 9; bases outside the gene matches: 13. The length of the CDR3 is 14 residues. Germline V CDR1 and CDR2: SGHAT, FQNNGV. CDR3 amino acids: CASRHTGQGVGQYF. The CDR3 DNA reads TGTGCCAGCAGACATACCGGACAGGGTGTAGGGCAGTACTTC.